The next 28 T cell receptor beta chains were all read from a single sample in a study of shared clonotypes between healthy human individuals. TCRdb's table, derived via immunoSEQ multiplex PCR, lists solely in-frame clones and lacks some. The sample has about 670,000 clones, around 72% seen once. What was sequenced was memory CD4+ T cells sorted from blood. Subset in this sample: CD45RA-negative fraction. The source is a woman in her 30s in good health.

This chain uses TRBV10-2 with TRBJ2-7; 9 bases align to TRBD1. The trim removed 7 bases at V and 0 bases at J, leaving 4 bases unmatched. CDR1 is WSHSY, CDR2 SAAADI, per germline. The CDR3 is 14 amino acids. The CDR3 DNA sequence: TGCGCCAGCATCGGACAGGGGCTCTCCTACGAGCAGTACTTC. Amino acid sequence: CASIGQGLSYEQYF.

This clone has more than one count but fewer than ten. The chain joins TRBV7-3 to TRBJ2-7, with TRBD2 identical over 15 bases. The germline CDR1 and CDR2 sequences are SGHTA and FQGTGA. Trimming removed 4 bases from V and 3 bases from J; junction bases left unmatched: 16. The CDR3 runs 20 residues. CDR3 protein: CASSWTSGTSGRWGIYEQYF. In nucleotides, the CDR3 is TGTGCCAGCAGCTGGACATCCGGGACTAGCGGGAGGTGGGGAATCTACGAGCAGTACTTC.

In DNA form, the CDR3 reads TGTGCCAGCAGCATTGACAGGGACAAGCCCCAGCATTTT. It encodes CASSIDRDKPQHF. This sequence joins TRBV7-2 and TRBJ1-5, with 7 positions matching TRBD1. The CDR3 consists of 13 residues. V lost 5 bases, J lost 8 bases, and 6 bases stayed unmatched. The V gene's germline CDR1 is SGHTA and CDR2 FQGNSA. The full variable domain, completed using reference TRBV7-2 and TRBJ1-5, is GAGVSQSPSNKVTEKGKDVELRCDPISGHTALYWYRQSLGQGLEFLIYFQGNSAPDKSGLPSDRFSAERTGGSVSTLTIQRTQQEDSAVYLCASSIDRDKPQHFGDGTRLSIL.

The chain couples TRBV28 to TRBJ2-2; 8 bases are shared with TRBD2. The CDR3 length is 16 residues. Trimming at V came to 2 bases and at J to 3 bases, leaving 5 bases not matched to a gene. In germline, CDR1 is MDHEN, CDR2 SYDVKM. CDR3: CASSLVGLVYTGELFF. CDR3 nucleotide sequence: TGTGCCAGCAGTTTAGTGGGACTAGTTTACACCGGGGAGCTGTTTTTT.

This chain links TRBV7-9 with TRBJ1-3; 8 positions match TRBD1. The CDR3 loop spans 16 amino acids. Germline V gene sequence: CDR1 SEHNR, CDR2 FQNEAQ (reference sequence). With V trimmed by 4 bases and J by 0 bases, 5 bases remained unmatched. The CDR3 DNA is TGTGCCAGCAGCTCGGGACAGGTATCCTCTGGAAACACCATATATTTT. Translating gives CASSSGQVSSGNTIYF.

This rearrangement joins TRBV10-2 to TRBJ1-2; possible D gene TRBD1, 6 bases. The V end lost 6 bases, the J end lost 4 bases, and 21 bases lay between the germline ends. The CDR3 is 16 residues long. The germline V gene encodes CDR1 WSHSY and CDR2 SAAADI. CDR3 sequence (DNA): TGCGCCAGCAGCCGAGGGGGTACCCCCCAGGTCTATGGCTACACCTTC. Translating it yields CASSRGGTPQVYGYTF.

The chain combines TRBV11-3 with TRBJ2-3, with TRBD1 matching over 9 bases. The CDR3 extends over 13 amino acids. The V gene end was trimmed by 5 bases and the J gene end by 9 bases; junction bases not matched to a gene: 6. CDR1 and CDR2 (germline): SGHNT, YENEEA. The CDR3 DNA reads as TGTGCCAGCAGCCCAGTGACAGGGGGAACGCAGTATTTT. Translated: CASSPVTGGTQYF.

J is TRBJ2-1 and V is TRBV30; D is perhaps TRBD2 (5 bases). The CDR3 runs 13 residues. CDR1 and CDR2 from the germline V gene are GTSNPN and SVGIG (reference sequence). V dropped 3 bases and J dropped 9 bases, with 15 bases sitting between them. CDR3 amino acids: CAWRSGLGSEQFF. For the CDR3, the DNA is TGTGCCTGGAGGAGCGGCTTGGGGAGTGAGCAGTTCTTC.

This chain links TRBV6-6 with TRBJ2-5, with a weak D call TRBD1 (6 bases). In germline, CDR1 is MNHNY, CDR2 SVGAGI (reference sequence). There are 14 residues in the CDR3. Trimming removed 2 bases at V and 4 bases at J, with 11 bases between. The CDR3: CASSYGSRGETQYF. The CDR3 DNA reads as TGTGCCAGCAGTTACGGGTCCAGGGGAGAGACCCAGTACTTC.

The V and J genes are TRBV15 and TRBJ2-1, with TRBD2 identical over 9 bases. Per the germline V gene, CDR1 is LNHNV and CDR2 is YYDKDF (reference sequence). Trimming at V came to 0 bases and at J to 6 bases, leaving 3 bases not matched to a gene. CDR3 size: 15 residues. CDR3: CATSRELAGSNEQFF. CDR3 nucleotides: TGTGCCACCAGCAGAGAGCTAGCGGGAAGCAATGAGCAGTTCTTC.

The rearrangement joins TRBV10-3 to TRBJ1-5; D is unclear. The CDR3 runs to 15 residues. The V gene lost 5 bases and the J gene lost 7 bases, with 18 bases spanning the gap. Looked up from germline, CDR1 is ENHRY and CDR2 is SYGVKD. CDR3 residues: CAISMGALQNQPQHF. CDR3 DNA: TGTGCCATCAGTATGGGAGCCCTGCAAAACCAGCCCCAGCATTTT.

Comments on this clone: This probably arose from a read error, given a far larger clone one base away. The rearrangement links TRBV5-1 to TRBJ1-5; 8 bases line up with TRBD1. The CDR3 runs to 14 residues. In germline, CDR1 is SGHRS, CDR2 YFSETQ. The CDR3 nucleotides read TGCACCAGCAGCTTACAGGGGGGCGATCAGCCCCAGCATTTT. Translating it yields CTSSLQGGDQPQHF. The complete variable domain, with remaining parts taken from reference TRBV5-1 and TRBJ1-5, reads KAGVTQTPRYLIKTRGQQVTLSCSPISGHRSVSWYQQTPGQGLQFLFEYFSETQRNKGNFPGRFSGRQFSNSRSEMNVSTLELGDSALYLCTSSLQGGDQPQHFGDGTRLSIL.

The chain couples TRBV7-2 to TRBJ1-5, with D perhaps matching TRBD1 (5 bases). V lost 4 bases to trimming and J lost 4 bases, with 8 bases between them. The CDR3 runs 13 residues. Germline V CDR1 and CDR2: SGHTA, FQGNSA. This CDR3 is CASSSGVNQPQHF. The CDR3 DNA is TGTGCCAGCAGCTCGGGGGTAAATCAGCCCCAGCATTTT.

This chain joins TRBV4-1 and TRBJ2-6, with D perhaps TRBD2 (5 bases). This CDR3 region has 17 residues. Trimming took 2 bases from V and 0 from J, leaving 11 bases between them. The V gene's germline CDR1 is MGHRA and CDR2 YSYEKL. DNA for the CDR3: TGCGCCAGCAGCCAAATAGGGAGCGACTCTGGGGCCAACGTCCTGACTTTC. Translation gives CASSQIGSDSGANVLTF.

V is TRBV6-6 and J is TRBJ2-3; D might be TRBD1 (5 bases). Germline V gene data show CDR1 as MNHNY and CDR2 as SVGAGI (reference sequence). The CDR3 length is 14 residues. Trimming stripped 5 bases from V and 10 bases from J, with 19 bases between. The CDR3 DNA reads TGTGCCAGCAGTCCCCAAGAGACAGTCACCCCGCAGTATTTT. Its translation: CASSPQETVTPQYF.

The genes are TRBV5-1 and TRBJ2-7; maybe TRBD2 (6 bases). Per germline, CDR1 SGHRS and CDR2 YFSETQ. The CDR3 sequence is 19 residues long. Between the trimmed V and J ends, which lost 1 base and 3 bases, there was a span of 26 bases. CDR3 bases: TGCGCCAGCAGCTTGTCTGAAGGCTGGCAGCCGGGGGTCCTCTACGAGCAGTACTTC. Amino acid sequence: CASSLSEGWQPGVLYEQYF.

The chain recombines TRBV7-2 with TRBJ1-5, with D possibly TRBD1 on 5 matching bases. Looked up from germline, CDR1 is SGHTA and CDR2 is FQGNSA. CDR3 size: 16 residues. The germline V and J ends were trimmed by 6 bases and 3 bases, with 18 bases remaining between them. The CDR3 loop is CASSPTVVGNNQPQHF. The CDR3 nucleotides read TGTGCCAGCAGTCCGACAGTGGTTGGTAACAATCAGCCCCAGCATTTT.

CDR3 sequence: CASSPGTSTYEQYF. As DNA, the CDR3 is TGTGCCAGCAGTCCCGGGACTTCCACCTACGAGCAGTACTTC. The chain recombines TRBV6-6 with TRBJ2-7, with D maybe TRBD2 (6 bases). The CDR3 has 14 amino acids. Deletions cut 5 bases from V and 2 bases from J, with 13 bases between. Germline CDR1 and CDR2: MNHNY and SVGAGI (reference sequence).

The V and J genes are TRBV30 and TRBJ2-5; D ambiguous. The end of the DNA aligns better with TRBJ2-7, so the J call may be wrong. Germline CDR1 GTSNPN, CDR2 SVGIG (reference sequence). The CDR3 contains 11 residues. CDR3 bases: TGTGCCTGGAGCCTTCAGGACGAGCAGTACTTC. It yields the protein CAWSLQDEQYF.

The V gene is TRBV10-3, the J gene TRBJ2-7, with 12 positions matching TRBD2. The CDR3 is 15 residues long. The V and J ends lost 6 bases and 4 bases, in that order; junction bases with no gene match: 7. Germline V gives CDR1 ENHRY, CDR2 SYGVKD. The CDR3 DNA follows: TGTGCCATCAGGAACCCCGGGACTAGCGGGTACGAGCAGTACTTC. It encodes CAIRNPGTSGYEQYF.

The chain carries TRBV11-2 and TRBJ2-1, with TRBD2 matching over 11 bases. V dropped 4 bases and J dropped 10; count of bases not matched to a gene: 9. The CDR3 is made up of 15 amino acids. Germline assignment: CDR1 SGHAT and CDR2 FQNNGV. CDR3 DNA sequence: TGTGCCAGCAGCTCGATAGCGGGAGGGCCAAGGGAGCAGTTCTTC. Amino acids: CASSSIAGGPREQFF.

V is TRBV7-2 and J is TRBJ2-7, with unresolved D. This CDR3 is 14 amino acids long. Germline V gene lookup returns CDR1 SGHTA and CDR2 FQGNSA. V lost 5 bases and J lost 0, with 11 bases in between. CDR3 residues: CASSRTRNSYEQYF. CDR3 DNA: TGTGCCAGCAGCCGCACAAGGAACTCCTACGAGCAGTACTTC.

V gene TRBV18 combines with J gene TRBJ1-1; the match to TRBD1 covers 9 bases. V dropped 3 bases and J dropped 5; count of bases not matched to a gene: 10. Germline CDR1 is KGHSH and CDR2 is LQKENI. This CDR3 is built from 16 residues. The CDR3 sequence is CASSPGQGFVQTEAFF. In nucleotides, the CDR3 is TGTGCCAGCTCACCGGGACAGGGATTTGTGCAAACTGAAGCTTTCTTT.

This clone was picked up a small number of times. This chain's CDR3 is CATSRDHRGTDTQYF. The DNA of the CDR3 is TGTGCCACCAGCAGAGATCACCGGGGGACAGATACGCAGTATTTT. The V call is TRBV15, the J call TRBJ2-3; a possible D gene is TRBD2 (6 bases). Germline V gene sequence: CDR1 LNHNV, CDR2 YYDKDF (reference sequence). The V end lost 0 bases, the J end lost 3 bases, and 10 bases lay between the germline ends. This CDR3 has 15 amino acids.

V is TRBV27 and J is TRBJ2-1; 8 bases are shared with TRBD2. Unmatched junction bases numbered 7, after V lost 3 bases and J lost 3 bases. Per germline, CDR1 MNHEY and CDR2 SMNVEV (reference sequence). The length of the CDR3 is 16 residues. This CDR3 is CASSLGSGTVYNEQFF. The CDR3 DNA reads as TGTGCCAGCAGTTTGGGTAGCGGGACCGTCTACAATGAGCAGTTCTTC.

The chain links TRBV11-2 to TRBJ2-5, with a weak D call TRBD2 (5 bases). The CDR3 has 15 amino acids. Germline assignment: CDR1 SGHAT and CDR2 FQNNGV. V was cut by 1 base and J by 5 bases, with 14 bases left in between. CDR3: CASSLAPLARETQYF. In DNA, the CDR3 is TGTGCCAGCAGCTTAGCCCCCCTAGCCAGGGAGACCCAGTACTTC.

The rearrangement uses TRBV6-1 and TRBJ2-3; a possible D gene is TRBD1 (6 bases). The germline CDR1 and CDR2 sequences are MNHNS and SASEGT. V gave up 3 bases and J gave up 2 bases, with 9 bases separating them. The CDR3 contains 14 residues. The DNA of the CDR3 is TGTGCCAGCAGTGACAGGGGTAACACAGATACGCAGTATTTT. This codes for CASSDRGNTDTQYF.

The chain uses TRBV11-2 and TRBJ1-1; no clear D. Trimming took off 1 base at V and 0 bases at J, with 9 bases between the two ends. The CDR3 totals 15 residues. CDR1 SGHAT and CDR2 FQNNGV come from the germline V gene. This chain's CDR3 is CASSLGGQLNTEAFF. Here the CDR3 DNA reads TGTGCCAGCAGCTTAGGGGGTCAGTTGAACACTGAAGCTTTCTTT.